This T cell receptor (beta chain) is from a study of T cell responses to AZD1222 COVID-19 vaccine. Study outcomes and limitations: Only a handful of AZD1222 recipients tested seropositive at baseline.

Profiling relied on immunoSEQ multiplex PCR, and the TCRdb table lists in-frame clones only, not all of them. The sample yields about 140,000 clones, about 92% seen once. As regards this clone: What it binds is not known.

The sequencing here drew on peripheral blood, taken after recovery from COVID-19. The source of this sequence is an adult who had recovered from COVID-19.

The CDR3 loop is CASSIAGLYGYTF. The CDR3 DNA is TGTGCCAGTAGTATTGCAGGGCTCTATGGCTACACCTTC. The chain couples TRBV19 to TRBJ1-2; TRBD1 might be the D (5 bases). Trimming left V 3 bases short and J 4 bases short, with 9 bases between. Germline V gene lookup returns CDR1 LNHDA and CDR2 SQIVND (reference sequence). The CDR3 is 13 amino acids.